The 2 T cell receptor beta chains presented below share a single source sample, sequenced in a study of cytomegalovirus exposure and HLA in healthy donors. Vbeta (60) and Jbeta (13) primers were used in the PCR. TCRdb's copy holds only in-frame clones and misses some; the assay was immunoSEQ multiplex PCR. The sample consists of over 150,000 clones, 80% of them appearing once. The source material was PBMCs. The receptors originated from a young man in good health and CMV-seronegative.

The chain links TRBV5-1 to TRBJ1-4, with D perhaps matching TRBD1 (5 bases). Germline CDR1 SGHRS, CDR2 YFSETQ. The length of the CDR3 is 15 residues. The V end lost 9 bases, the J end lost 6 bases, and 21 bases lay between the germline ends. As DNA, the CDR3 is TGCGCCAAGAACAGGAAGGTCCCCCCCCATGAAAAACTGTTTTTT. Protein product: CAKNRKVPPHEKLFF.

V usage is TRBV19 and J usage is TRBJ1-3; 10 bases match TRBD1. The CDR3 consists of 15 residues. The germline CDR1 and CDR2 sequences are LNHDA and SQIVND (reference sequence). Trimming at V came to 4 bases and at J to 2 bases, leaving 2 bases not matched to a gene. CDR3 amino acids: CASSNGQGAGNTIYF. DNA for the CDR3: TGTGCCAGTAGTAACGGACAGGGGGCTGGAAACACCATATATTTT.